The 21 T cell receptor beta chains presented below share a single source sample, sequenced in a study of tumor and adjacent non-tumor tissue in lung cancer. Three rounds of nested PCR, following a modified ARM-PCR protocol, produced the TCRbeta library. TCRdb redid the calling of the multiplex PCR reads with MiXCR, one entry per CDR3 protein. The sample shows over 100,000 distinct CDR3 sequences, about 65% of them seen only once. No cell sorting was done before RNA was extracted from the tissue. The normal lung tissue was taken more than 3 cm from the tumor edge. The specimen sequenced was distant non-tumor lung tissue. The source is a man in his 60s with non-small cell lung cancer.

V gene TRBV6-5 combines with J gene TRBJ1-2; a weak D match, TRBD1 (6 bases). Germline values: CDR1 MNHEY, CDR2 SVGAGI. Trimming removed 9 bases at V and 4 bases at J, with 18 bases between. The CDR3 has 14 amino acids. The CDR3 reads CASGNRVDSYGYTF. The CDR3 DNA reads as TGTGCCAGTGGTAACAGGGTAGATAGCTATGGCTACACCTTC.

Comments on this clonotype: Given the absence of the conserved phenylalanine or tryptophan at the CDR3 end, a read error is likely. The J gene is TRBJ2-3, the V gene TRBV11-3; the match to TRBD2 covers 9 bases. CDR1 is SGHNT and CDR2 is YENEEA in the germline V gene. The CDR3 is 16 residues long. The CDR3 spells CASSPGLAKSIDTQYL. In DNA form, the CDR3 reads TGTGCCAGCAGCCCGGGACTAGCAAAAAGCATAGATACGCAGTATCTT.

V usage is TRBV12-3 or TRBV12-4 and J usage is TRBJ1-2, with D perhaps TRBD1 (5 bases). The V end was cut by 7 bases, the J end by 8 bases, with 14 bases between. CDR3 length: 12 residues. CDR3 in amino acids: CASNHDSQGYTF. CDR3 bases: TGTGCCAGCAATCATGACAGTCAGGGCTACACCTTC.

The sample holds many counts of this clonotype. The CDR3 here is CASSQDLGGTQFF. In DNA form, the CDR3 reads TGCGCCAGCAGCCAAGATCTCGGCGGGACTCAGTTCTTC. V usage is TRBV4-1 and J usage is TRBJ2-1, with D maybe TRBD2 (6 bases). Trimming pared 0 bases from V and 13 bases from J, leaving 13 bases between. Germline values: CDR1 MGHRA, CDR2 YSYEKL. The CDR3 is made up of 13 amino acids.

With respect to this clonotype: At one of its ends the junction is not consistent with the germline gene, which may arise from a read error. The V call is TRBV29-1, the J call TRBJ1-2; no clear D. In germline, CDR1 is SQVTM, CDR2 ANQGSEA. CDR3 size: 13 residues. The CDR3 region has the DNA TGCAGCGCCTCTCCCCAGGAGAACTGTGGCTACACCTTC. This sequence encodes CSASPQENCGYTF.

This clonotype has a single count. Being one base from a much bigger clone, this may be a read error. V gene TRBV6-5 combines with J gene TRBJ1-5; maybe TRBD1 (6 bases). CDR3 length equals 14 residues. Germline CDR1 MNHEY, CDR2 SVGAGI. The CDR3 sequence is CASSRGPTNQLQHF. The CDR3 nucleotides read TGTGCCAGCAGTCGGGGGCCCACCAATCAGCTCCAGCATTTT.

The chain is built from TRBV12-5 and TRBJ1-3, with a possible D match to TRBD1 (6 bases). Deletions cut 7 bases from V and 4 bases from J, with 23 bases between. Germline V gene data show CDR1 as LGHNT and CDR2 as FRNRAP. The CDR3 totals 17 residues. The CDR3 DNA follows: TGTGCTAGTGAGTTTGGGGATCGGGGGCTAATAGGAAACACCATATATTTT. Protein product: CASEFGDRGLIGNTIYF. Drawing the rest from reference TRBV12-5 and TRBJ1-3, the complete variable domain is DARVTQTPRHKVTEMGQEVTMRCQPILGHNTVFWYRQTMMQGLELLAYFRNRAPLDDSGMPKDRFSAEMPDATLATLKIQPSEPRDSAVYFCASEFGDRGLIGNTIYFGEGSWLTVV.

This clonotype was detected many times. A clone one base away is much larger, so this may be a read error. The CDR3 does not end in the conserved phenylalanine or tryptophan, so this is likely a read error. V is TRBV11-2 and J is TRBJ1-1; 7 bases fit TRBD1. The germline V gene has CDR1 SGHAT and CDR2 FQNNGV. The CDR3 is made up of 12 amino acids. CDR3 in DNA: TGTGTCAGCAGCCAGGGACAGTTTGAAGCTTTCTCT. This gives the protein CVSSQGQFEAFS.

The gene calls are TRBV18 and TRBJ1-1; D possibly corresponds to TRBD1 (5 bases). Germline CDR1 is KGHSH and CDR2 is LQKENI. The CDR3 is 15 residues long. V lost 3 bases and J 4 bases, leaving 15 bases between the germline ends. The CDR3 DNA is TGTGCCAGCTCACCGTCGACCGGGGCTGGCACTGAAGCTTTCTTT. Protein sequence: CASSPSTGAGTEAFF. The full variable domain, with the rest looked up from reference TRBV18 and TRBJ1-1, is NAGVMQNPRHLVRRRGQEARLRCSPMKGHSHVYWYRQLPEEGLKFMVYLQKENIIDESGMPKERFSAEFPKEGPSILRIQQVVRGDSAAYFCASSPSTGAGTEAFFGQGTRLTVV.

A note on this clonotype: At one of its ends the junction is not consistent with the germline gene, which may arise from a read error. V is TRBV29-1 and J is TRBJ2-3; 8 bases map to TRBD2. The CDR3 is 13 residues long. Germline V gene lookup returns CDR1 SQVTM and CDR2 ANQGSEA. CDR3 loop: CSVDGRGTYTQYF. The CDR3 coding sequence is TGTAGCGTTGACGGGAGGGGCACATATACGCAGTATTTT.

This clonotype was recorded a few times. This clone may be a read error of a much larger clone one base away. The chain has TRBV10-3 and TRBJ1-5; 7 bases match TRBD1. CDR3 length: 12 residues. Germline-derived CDR1 and CDR2 are ENHRY and SYGVKD. CDR3 region: CAICDRDQPQHF. CDR3 nucleotides: TGTGCCATCTGTGACAGGGATCAGCCCCAGCATTTT.

In the case of this clonotype: With a much larger clone just one base away, this may be a read error. The DNA is left out, because the CDR3 cannot be placed on it with certainty; the CDR3 is given as TCRdb lists it. V and J are TRBV20-1 and TRBJ2-7; TRBD1 is the table's D call and was not checked against the DNA. Per germline, CDR1 DFQATT and CDR2 SNEGSKA (reference sequence). The CDR3 has 14 residues if both end residues are counted. The CDR3 region is CSAYFGTGINEEYF.

Turning to this clonotype: With a much larger clone just one base away, this may be a read error. The rearrangement uses TRBV5-4 and TRBJ1-6; D gene uncertain. Between the trimmed V and J ends, which lost 3 bases and 0 bases, there was a span of 16 bases. CDR3 length equals 18 residues. Germline values: CDR1 SGHNT, CDR2 YYREEE (reference sequence). The CDR3, as DNA: TGTGCCAGCAGCTCCTCTCCGAGGACCAGCTCCTATAATTCACCCCTCCACTTT. Translated, it gives CASSSSPRTSSYNSPLHF.

Turning to this clonotype: One end of the junction varies from germline; a read error may be responsible. The rearrangement uses TRBV5-1 and TRBJ2-3; tentatively, D is TRBD2 (5 bases). Germline assignment: CDR1 SGHRS and CDR2 YFSETQ. The CDR3 is 16 residues long. The CDR3 nucleotides are TGCGCCACCAGCTTGGATCTAGTGGCGGGCACAGATACGCGGTATTTT. Its translation: CATSLDLVAGTDTRYF.

There are a few counts of this clonotype. A much larger clone is a single base away; this may be a read error. The V call is TRBV5-6, the J call TRBJ2-5; 7 bases align to TRBD1. The CDR3 length is 13 residues. Germline V CDR1 and CDR2: SGHDT, YYEEEE. In DNA form, the CDR3 reads TGTGCCGGCAGCCCCCCAGGGGGAGAGACCCAGTACTTC. This gives the protein CAGSPPGGETQYF.

About this clonotype: This clone may be a read error of a much larger clone one base away. The chain has TRBV5-1 and TRBJ2-5; maybe TRBD1 (7 bases). The germline V gene encodes CDR1 SGHRS and CDR2 YFSETQ. CDR3 length equals 15 residues. The DNA of the CDR3 is TGCCCCAGCAGCCCACAGGAGGGGGCTAGGGAGACCCAGTACTTC. Its protein product is CPSSPQEGARETQYF. Looking up the rest from reference TRBV5-1 and TRBJ2-5 gives the full variable domain: KAGVTQTPRYLIKTRGQQVTLSCSPISGHRSVSWYQQTPGQGLQFLFEYFSETQRNKGNFPGRFSGRQFSNSRSEMNVSTLELGDSALYLCPSSPQEGARETQYFGPGTRLLVL.

As for this clonotype: Its ends do not fully match the called genes, so a read error is possible. The J gene is TRBJ1-5, the V gene TRBV6-2 or TRBV6-3, with 7 nucleotides matching TRBD1. Germline lookup yields CDR1 MNHEY and CDR2 SVGEGT. This CDR3 has 17 amino acids. CDR3 residues: CASSYFRRTGNHQPRHF. The CDR3 bases are TGTGCCAGCAGTTACTTCAGGAGGACAGGAAACCATCAGCCCCGGCATTTT.

This clonotype was observed at least ten times. The chain recombines TRBV4-1 with TRBJ1-2, with a possible D match to TRBD1 (5 bases). This CDR3 region has 16 residues. Germline loops: CDR1 MGHRA, CDR2 YSYEKL. Trimming shortened V by 1 base and J by 0 bases, and 12 bases separated the two germline ends. In DNA form, the CDR3 reads TGCGCCAGCAGCCAAGGGGTGGACACCTCTAACTATGGCTACACCTTC. It codes for CASSQGVDTSNYGYTF.

Concerning this clonotype: With a much larger clone just one base away, this may be a read error. This sequence joins TRBV25-1 and TRBJ2-5; tentatively, D is TRBD1 or TRBD2 (6 bases each). Trimming pared 3 bases from V and 9 bases from J, leaving 14 bases between. Germline V lookup: CDR1 MGHDK, CDR2 SYGVNS. There are 13 residues in the CDR3. The CDR3 loop is CASSEALRGAQYF. The CDR3 coding sequence is TGTGCCAGCAGTGAGGCCCTAAGGGGGGCCCAGTACTTC.

A remark on this clonotype: Because it lacks the conserved phenylalanine or tryptophan at the end, this CDR3 is likely a read error. The chain combines TRBV5-6 with TRBJ2-7; 7 bases fit TRBD2. Per germline, CDR1 SGHDT and CDR2 YYEEEE. CDR3 length: 16 amino acids. The V gene end was trimmed by 3 bases and the J gene end by 3 bases; junction bases not matched to a gene: 12. CDR3 sequence: CASSWGPGTGGYEQYS. In DNA, the CDR3 is TGTGCCAGCAGCTGGGGCCCAGGGACGGGGGGCTACGAGCAGTACTCC.

As for this clonotype: A much larger clone differs by one base, so this may be a read error. The chain joins TRBV5-8 to TRBJ1-5; TRBD1 agrees at 7 bases. From germline, CDR1 is SGHTS and CDR2 YDEGEE. The CDR3 contains 16 residues. The CDR3 nucleotides are TGTACCAGCAGCTTGGGGCCCCGGGACAGCTATCAGCCCCAGCATTTT. As protein: CTSSLGPRDSYQPQHF.